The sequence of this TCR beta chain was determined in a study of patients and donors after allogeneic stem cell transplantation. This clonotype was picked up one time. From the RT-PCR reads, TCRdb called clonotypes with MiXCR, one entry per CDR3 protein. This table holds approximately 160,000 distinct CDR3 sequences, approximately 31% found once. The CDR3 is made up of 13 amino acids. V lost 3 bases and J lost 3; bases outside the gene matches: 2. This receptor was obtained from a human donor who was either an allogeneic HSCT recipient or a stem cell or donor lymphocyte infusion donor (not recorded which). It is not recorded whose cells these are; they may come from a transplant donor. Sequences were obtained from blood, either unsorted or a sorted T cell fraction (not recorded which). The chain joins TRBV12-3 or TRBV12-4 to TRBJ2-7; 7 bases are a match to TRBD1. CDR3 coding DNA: TGTGCCAGCAGTTTTGGGACAGTCTACGAGCAGTACTTC. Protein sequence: CASSFGTVYEQYF.